The entry that follows covers one T cell receptor beta chain sequence. What it binds is not known. Because the CDR3 is missing its conserved closing phenylalanine or tryptophan, this is likely a read error. The source of the sample is a study of regulatory and conventional T cells in RAG deficiency. Points from the study as a whole: Control T-cell subsets had markedly higher Shannon entropy and lower Simpson indices than RAG-deficient patients. In Omenn syndrome, Treg and Tconv repertoires overlapped >75%.

The CDR3 length is 16 residues. V lost 4 bases, J lost 0 bases, and 11 bases lay in between. Germline V lookup: CDR1 SGHNT, CDR2 YYREEE (reference sequence). Genomic DNA came from blood conventional CD4+ T cells gated CD25-low CD127-high. This table comes from immunoSEQ multiplex PCR, and its TCRdb copy is limited to in-frame clones, with some not included. Of 45,000 to 50,000 clones listed, 90% are singletons. The same data also went into a second study, on regulatory T cells. That study adds: Primers: 52 TRBV forward and 13 TRBJ reverse. Patient repertoires had restricted TRB V-J pairs and skewed V and J usage, most in Tregs.

The chain carries TRBV5-4 and TRBJ1-6; no clear D gene. Sequenced input: CD4+ effector T cells sorted from blood. This receptor was obtained from a human donor in good health. CDR3 DNA: TGTGCCAGCAGCCAGCGGACGAGCTCCTATAATTCACCCCTCCACCTT. Its protein is CASSQRTSSYNSPLHL.